This T cell receptor beta chain was found in a study of T cells in tumors after PD-1 blockade. The table came from immunoSEQ multiplex PCR; TCRdb's copy has only in-frame clones and leaves some out. In the table there are 45,000 to 60,000 clones, nearly 80% of which are singletons. This clone occurred a few times. With 5 bases clipped from V and 2 bases from J, the junction kept 6 bases outside the gene matches. CDR3 size: 15 residues. The germline CDR1 and CDR2 sequences are LNHDA and SQIVND (reference sequence). Material: PBMCs, obtained before anti-PD-1 treatment. This chain connects TRBV19 to TRBJ1-5; 7 nucleotides line up with TRBD1. The clonotype originates from a human donor with basal cell carcinoma. This chain's CDR3 is CASSSRQGGNQPQHF. The CDR3, as DNA: TGTGCCAGTAGTTCTCGACAGGGAGGCAATCAGCCCCAGCATTTT.